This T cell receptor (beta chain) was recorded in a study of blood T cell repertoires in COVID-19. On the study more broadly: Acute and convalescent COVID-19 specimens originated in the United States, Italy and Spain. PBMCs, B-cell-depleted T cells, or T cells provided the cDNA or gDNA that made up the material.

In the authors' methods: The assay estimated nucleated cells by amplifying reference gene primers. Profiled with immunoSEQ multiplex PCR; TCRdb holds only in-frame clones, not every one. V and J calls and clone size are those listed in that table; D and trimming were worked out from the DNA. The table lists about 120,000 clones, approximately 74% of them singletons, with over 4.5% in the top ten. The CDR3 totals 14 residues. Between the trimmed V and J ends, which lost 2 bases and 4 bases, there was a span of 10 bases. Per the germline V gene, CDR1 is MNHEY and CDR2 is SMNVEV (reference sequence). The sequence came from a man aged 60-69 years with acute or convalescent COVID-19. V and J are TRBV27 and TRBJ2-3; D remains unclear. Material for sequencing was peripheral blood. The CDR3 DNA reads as TGTGCCAGCAGTTTAGGCCAGCGCGCAGATACGCAGTATTTT. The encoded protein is CASSLGQRADTQYF.